A selection of T cell receptor beta chains follows, all from one sample in a study of T-cell memory formation after mild COVID-19. MiXCR was run by TCRdb on the 5' RACE reads, yielding one entry per CDR3 protein. The data contain about 400,000 distinct CDR3 sequences, about a sixth of them singletons. The sequenced material came from PBMCs or a T cell subset sorted from them (not recorded which). These receptors were obtained from a man in his late teens or twenties who had mild COVID-19 (a few samples of this study predate the infection). Cell type and time point are not known. CDR3s include the opening cysteine and the closing phenylalanine or tryptophan. Each record gives: V gene, D gene, clone size, J gene, CDR3 DNA, CDR3 protein. D genes are given only for firm matches. Not every row has a clone size; where given, it reads once, few, many or a size class.

>TRBV10-3|.|many|TRBJ2-3
TGTGCCATCAGCCCTCCGGGAGACGAGAAAGATACGCAGTATTTT
CAISPPGDEKDTQYF
>TRBV28|.|.|TRBJ1-5
TGTGCCAGCAGTTTACCTGACGGATATAGCAATCAGCCCCAGCATTTT
CASSLPDGYSNQPQHF
>TRBV3-1|.|.|TRBJ2-2
TGTGCCAGCAGCCAAGCCCCCAGAAACACCGGGGAGCTGTTTTTT
CASSQAPRNTGELFF
>TRBV4-1|.|.|TRBJ2-5
TGCGCCAGCAGCCAAGATCTTTATTTAGGGACGTCTCAAGAGACCCAGTACTTC
CASSQDLYLGTSQETQYF
>TRBV7-8|TRBD1|.|TRBJ2-5
TGTGCCAGCAGCCCGCGGGCAGGGGGTTTCCAAGAGACCCAGTACTTC
CASSPRAGGFQETQYF
>TRBV5-6|TRBD2|.|TRBJ2-5
TGTGCCAGCAGCACCCCTAGCGGGGGTTACCTGGGCGAGACCCAGTACTTC
CASSTPSGGYLGETQYF
>TRBV2|.|many|TRBJ1-2
TGTGCCAGCAGTGAAGTGGTGGCTAACTATGGCTACACCTTC
CASSEVVANYGYTF
>TRBV24-1|.|.|TRBJ2-1
TGTGCCACCAGTGATTTTGGCCGTTACAATGAGCAGTTCTTC
CATSDFGRYNEQFF
>TRBV9|.|many|TRBJ2-7
TGTGCCAGCAGCGTAGGGGACGGTCGTTTCTACGAGCAGTACTTC
CASSVGDGRFYEQYF
>TRBV7-2|.|few|TRBJ1-3
TGTGCCAGCAGCTTCGGGACCTCCTCTGGAAACACCATATATTTT
CASSFGTSSGNTIYF
>TRBV20-1|.|.|TRBJ1-5
TGCAGTGCTAGAGAGGGAGACAGCCTAACAGGTCCCCAGCATTTT
CSAREGDSLTGPQHF
>TRBV5-1|.|few|TRBJ2-4
TGCGCCAGCAGCTCTTTTGGGGGGGCCAAAAACATTCAGTACTTC
CASSSFGGAKNIQYF
>TRBV4-1|TRBD2|few|TRBJ2-3
TGCGCCAGCAGCCAAGATGGGGGGGAGGTACTGTCGGCCACAGATACGCAGTATTTT
CASSQDGGEVLSATDTQYF
>TRBV6-6|.|.|TRBJ1-2
TGTGCCAGCAAAGAGGGCCAGGACTACTATGGCTACACCTTC
CASKEGQDYYGYTF
>TRBV12-3/TRBV12-4|TRBD2|few|TRBJ2-5
TGTGCCAGCAGTAATCCCCGATTAGCGGGAGAGACCCAGTACTTC
CASSNPRLAGETQYF
>TRBV3-1|TRBD2|.|TRBJ2-3
TGTGCCAGCAGCCAAGTCGGAGCGGGGAGCACAGATACGCAGTATTTT
CASSQVGAGSTDTQYF
>TRBV19|.|few|TRBJ1-2
TGTGCCAGTAGTATCCGGATTAACCGCTATGGCTACACCTTC
CASSIRINRYGYTF
>TRBV7-3|.|.|TRBJ2-3
TGTGCCAGCAGGGACGCCTCGGATACGCAGTATTTT
CASRDASDTQYF
>TRBV10-1|.|few|TRBJ2-7
TGCGCCAGCAGTGTAACCAGCTACGAGCAGTACTTC
CASSVTSYEQYF
>TRBV12-3/TRBV12-4|.|.|TRBJ2-3
TGTGCCAGCCGGTTGAGGGATACGCAGTATTTT
CASRLRDTQYF
>TRBV11-2|.|many|TRBJ1-2
TGTGCCAGCAGCTCCAGGGATACCACTAACTATGGCTACACCTTC
CASSSRDTTNYGYTF
>TRBV12-3/TRBV12-4|.|few|TRBJ1-1
TGTGCCAGCAGTTTTGAATTGAGGGGTTTGGCTTTCTTT
CASSFELRGLAFF
>TRBV6-5|.|.|TRBJ1-1
TGTGCCAGCAGTTACAAGGTGAACACTGAAGCTTTCTTT
CASSYKVNTEAFF
>TRBV28|.|.|TRBJ1-1
TGTGCCAGCAGTTTACCTCACTGGAACACTGAAGCTTTCTTT
CASSLPHWNTEAFF
>TRBV7-2|TRBD2|.|TRBJ2-1
TGTGCCAGCAGCGCCCCCGGGACTAGCAGTGAGCAGTTCTTC
CASSAPGTSSEQFF